This T cell receptor beta chain was captured by sequencing in a study of blood T cells in healthy people across ages. Then a second PCR, running roughly 7 to 12 cycles, was carried out with a sample-barcoded 5' primer and a J-beta primer mix. MiXCR was run by TCRdb on the 5' RACE reads, yielding one entry per CDR3 protein. The sample lists around 750,000 distinct CDR3 sequences, 40% to 65% seen once, with around 40% in the top ten. This CDR3 spans 15 amino acids. Germline values: CDR1 SGHAT, CDR2 FQNNGV. Study results and limitations: Older age went with lower TCR beta diversity per million T cells, in a roughly linear way.

Concerning this clonotype: Its specificity is unknown. At one end the junction does not follow the germline gene, possibly because of a read error.

The V gene is TRBV11-2, the J gene TRBJ2-5; D is possibly TRBD1 or TRBD2 (6 bases each). Material for sequencing was blood. The sequence was collected from a man older than 75 in good health. CDR3 bases: TGTGTCAGCAGCCGAAGGGGGACTTCGAAAGAGACCCAGTACTTC. It specifies CVSSRRGTSKETQYF.